A selection of T cell receptor beta chains follows, all from one sample in a study of blood T cell repertoires in COVID-19. The protocol was immunoSEQ multiplex PCR, while the TCRdb copy is restricted to in-frame clones and leaves out a portion. The sample records around 230,000 clones, over 75% being singletons. The sample consisted of peripheral blood. The origin of the receptors is a woman over 75 with acute or convalescent COVID-19. Both conserved end residues are trimmed from each CDR3.

v_gene,CDR3aa
TRBV10-3,AIRRQELNTEAF
TRBV6-5,ASSYSGLLGDTQY
TRBV12-3/TRBV12-4,ASSALDYEAF
TRBV21-1,ASVSEQY
TRBV4-1,ASSPAASTDTQY
TRBV7-2,ASSWASISYNEQF
TRBV2,ASSGQPGTGNTIY
TRBV3-1/TRBV3-2,ASSPRFDNTEAF
TRBV27,ASRPTGTNQPQH
TRBV19,ASTESATRGYT
TRBV18,ASSPIRDSTYEQY
TRBV6-1,ASSAPGLAGGPGPQY
TRBV29-1,SGGQTNTEAF
TRBV19,ASSIEARASSSGANVLT
TRBV3-1/TRBV3-2,ASSQDLAIDTQY
TRBV6-2/TRBV6-3,ASSWTGTGGGQPQH
TRBV5-1,ASSLGQGAREQY
TRBV29-1,SVEEGYGYT
TRBV29-1,SARDRVNYGYT
TRBV7-8,ASSLDHAGMATEAF
TRBV9,ASSTRDRDTEAF
TRBV18,ASSLTTGDTDTQY
TRBV7-9,ASSSWTGQGDTGELF
TRBV7-6,ASSGDTQY
TRBV20-1,SASGLTGPAGEQY
TRBV3-1/TRBV3-2,ASSQGVLAYTDTQY
TRBV5-1,ASSLGTVLTEAF
TRBV6-5,ASSMTDRVGYGYT
TRBV18,ASSLQGDTQY
TRBV27,ASRFGHLSNYGYT
TRBV7-2,ASSLAGGFSTDTQY
TRBV24-1,ATSDSGLAGGREQF
TRBV6-5,ASTLAGGYEQY
TRBV19,ASSIPPGGSYEKLF
TRBV12-3/TRBV12-4,ASSSTSVYEQY
TRBV19,ASSNRAWGYT
TRBV6-1,ASSESGVSREQPQH
TRBV28,ATGRTRSTGANVLT
TRBV5-1,ASSGSGNTIY
TRBV6-6,ASSIKQGTGELF
TRBV13,ASSFPSGGASGELF
TRBV19,ASSRDSYYEQY
TRBV29-1,SVGTSYSGNTIY